Listed here is a single T cell receptor (beta chain). In this sample, this clone turned up many times. Its antigen target is currently unknown. Per-base quality was not reported, and no clone a single base away is much larger than it. Before undergoing thyroid surgery, none of the patients had been given any kind of treatment. Using T-cell receptor beta sequencing, the study looked back at clinical samples from patients collected from about 2012 to 2018. This sample is drawn from a study of metastatic and nonmetastatic thyroid tumors (TCRdb year 2020). Background on the whole study: Repertoires were compared across peripheral blood and tumor or nodule tissue samples from malignant and benign thyroid patients. On the study overall, not on this receptor specifically: In both blood and tumor samples, malignant tumors were reported to have significantly higher TCR beta diversity than benign nodules.

V was cut back by 2 bases and J by 4 bases, leaving a gap of 6 bases between them. The germline V gene supplies CDR1 SGHRS and CDR2 YFSETQ. Measured from the cysteine to the phenylalanine, the CDR3 is 12 residues long. Only CDR3 DNA remains: 36 bases, in frame from the first base. The method was PCR. The listed sequencing device is Illumina HiSeq 4000. High-throughput sequencing was used to profile the TCR beta-chain CDR3 region of every patient. The paper's data handling went like this. CDR3 differences across clinicopathological groups were used to build a classifier for discriminating distant-metastatic papillary thyroid cancer patients. The Shannon index was used to measure repertoire diversity, and the Morisita-Horn index was used to measure how similar tumor and blood repertoires were. The public reads were reprocessed in TCRdb via fastp at Q25 and MiXCR, keeping in-frame beta chains. These V and J calls derive from TCRdb rather than the authors' analysis. The sample table holds approximately 90,000 clones, of which roughly 13% were seen once. Clones ranked in the top ten supply about 11% of the sample.

The specimen was blood. The TCR comes from a female donor with papillary thyroid cancer or a benign thyroid nodule (not recorded which). Some clones in this sample may be carry-over from other donors' samples. Here the chain combines TRBV5-1 and TRBJ1-1; the D segment could be TRBD1, given 5 matching bases. At the DNA level, the sequence is TGCGCCAGCAGCTTCGGGGGCACTGAAGCTTTCTTT. Translated, this gives CASSFGGTEAFF.